This passage covers 14 T cell receptor beta chains from one sample sequenced in a study of blood T cell repertoires in COVID-19 (dated by TCRdb to about 2020). Receptor libraries were prepared by the immunoSEQ multiplex PCR assay. The source is immuneACCESS, and TCRdb retained only in-frame sequences with V and J called. Part of the clones is not carried over; for the studies checked, unresolved V genes explain less than half of this, and the remainder is unexplained. The sample data list about 130,000 clones, and about 80% of these were observed just once. The leading ten clones occupy about 12% of the sample. Sequenced: peripheral blood. The receptors were sampled from a man in his fifties or sixties with acute or convalescent COVID-19.

The chain couples TRBV20-1 to TRBJ2-1; TRBD2 agrees at 8 bases. The CDR3 is 11 amino acids. Germline CDR1 and CDR2: DFQATT and SNEGSKA (reference sequence). Trimming cost V 5 bases and J 12 bases; bases outside gene matches: 6. CDR3: CSAPTSGGQFF. The CDR3 nucleotides read TGCAGTGCTCCTACTAGCGGAGGGCAGTTCTTC.

J is TRBJ2-7 and V is TRBV13; the match to TRBD2 covers 11 bases. Per the germline V gene, CDR1 is PRHDT and CDR2 is FYEKMQ (reference sequence). The V and J ends lost 6 bases and 2 bases, in that order; junction bases with no gene match: 15. This CDR3 comprises 18 residues. The CDR3 DNA is TGTGCCAGCAGTCCAGCGGACCTAGAGGGACTAGCGGCCTACGAGCAGTACTTC. Its protein is CASSPADLEGLAAYEQYF.

The V call is TRBV29-1, the J call TRBJ2-7; 8 bases align to TRBD1. Looked up from germline, CDR1 is SQVTM and CDR2 is ANQGSEA. V shed 6 bases, J shed 7 bases, and the junction held 8 bases outside the gene matches. The CDR3 extends over 12 amino acids. The CDR3, as DNA: TGCAGCGTATCTCAGGGGGCGCGGGAGCAGTACTTC. Translation gives CSVSQGAREQYF.

The genes are TRBV5-1 and TRBJ2-1, with TRBD2 matching over 10 bases. J was trimmed by 4 bases and V by 1 base; bases with no gene match: 5. The CDR3 sequence is 16 residues long. Germline V gives CDR1 SGHRS, CDR2 YFSETQ. The CDR3: CASSLTGTSEYNEQFF. CDR3 coding DNA: TGCGCCAGCAGCTTGACCGGGACTAGCGAGTACAATGAGCAGTTCTTC.

The chain is built from TRBV14 and TRBJ1-1; D possibly corresponds to TRBD1 (5 bases). The CDR3 runs 16 residues. Germline CDR1 and CDR2: SGHDN and FVKESK. The germline V and J ends were trimmed by 0 bases and 0 bases, with 11 bases remaining between them. The CDR3 protein is CASSQDVGRVNTEAFF. The DNA for the CDR3 is TGTGCCAGCAGCCAAGATGTGGGGCGCGTGAACACTGAAGCTTTCTTT.

The J gene is TRBJ1-4, the V gene TRBV4-2; 10 bases fit TRBD1. CDR1 and CDR2 (germline): LGHNA, YNFKEQ. Trimming cost V 0 bases and J 11 bases; bases outside gene matches: 9. The CDR3 runs 16 residues. This CDR3 reads CASSQEWDRGSVKLFF. The CDR3 DNA reads as TGTGCCAGCAGCCAAGAATGGGACAGGGGTTCAGTTAAACTGTTTTTT.

This sequence joins TRBV19 and TRBJ1-1; D is perhaps TRBD1 (6 bases). Germline assignment: CDR1 LNHDA and CDR2 SQIVND (reference sequence). Trimming left V 1 base short and J 0 bases short, with 9 bases between. The CDR3 runs to 15 residues. Here the CDR3 reads CASSIGGRVNTEAFF. The DNA for the CDR3 is TGTGCCAGTAGTATAGGGGGGCGAGTGAACACTGAAGCTTTCTTT.

V is TRBV28 and J is TRBJ2-3; 11 bases map to TRBD1. Germline CDR1 MDHEN, CDR2 SYDVKM. V shed 6 bases and J 4 bases; nucleotides not matched to a gene: 3. The CDR3 totals 14 residues. CDR3 sequence reads: CASRRDRGADTQYF. In DNA, the CDR3 is TGTGCCAGCAGACGGGACAGGGGGGCAGATACGCAGTATTTT.

This chain uses TRBV24-1 with TRBJ2-2, with D tentatively TRBD2 (6 bases). V was cut by 5 bases and J by 3 bases, with 18 bases left in between. This CDR3 spans 17 amino acids. Germline CDR1 and CDR2: KGHDR and SFDVKD. The chain's CDR3 is CATSARGWQEYTGELFF. DNA for the CDR3: TGTGCCACCAGTGCCCGGGGGTGGCAGGAATACACCGGGGAGCTGTTTTTT.

The chain uses TRBV7-8 and TRBJ2-1, with 11 nucleotides matching TRBD2. The trim removed 1 base at V and 6 bases at J, leaving 2 bases unmatched. The V gene's germline CDR1 is SGHVS and CDR2 FQNEAQ. The CDR3 loop spans 15 amino acids. CDR3 nucleotide sequence: TGTGCCAGCAGCTTAGTAGCGGGAGGGCCCAATGAGCAGTTCTTC. Protein sequence: CASSLVAGGPNEQFF.

V gene TRBV27 combines with J gene TRBJ2-1; D remains unclear. V dropped 4 bases and J dropped 2 bases, with 21 bases sitting between them. Germline V gives CDR1 MNHEY, CDR2 SMNVEV (reference sequence). The CDR3 has 18 amino acids. This chain's CDR3 is CASSSVTSPTITYNEQFF. Written as DNA, the CDR3 is TGTGCCAGCAGTTCCGTGACAAGCCCCACGATTACCTACAATGAGCAGTTCTTC.

This clone was seen only once. The rearrangement uses TRBV28 and TRBJ1-4, with 9 bases lining up with TRBD1. The CDR3 has 13 amino acids. The trim removed 10 bases at V and 5 bases at J, leaving 5 bases unmatched. From germline, CDR1 is MDHEN and CDR2 SYDVKM. Written as DNA, the CDR3 is TGTGCCACCTCCGGGACAGGGAATGAAAAACTGTTTTTT. The encoded protein is CATSGTGNEKLFF.

V usage is TRBV7-2 and J usage is TRBJ2-3, with 11 bases identical to TRBD1. There are 15 residues in the CDR3. Germline V CDR1 and CDR2: SGHTA, FQGNSA. V lost 5 bases and J lost 5; bases outside the gene matches: 6. CDR3 amino acids: CASSADRGQVDTQYF. CDR3 nucleotide sequence: TGTGCCAGCAGCGCGGACAGGGGGCAGGTAGATACGCAGTATTTT.

CDR3 in DNA: TGTGCCAGCAGCTTAGTAGTAGTGACCGGGGAGCTGTTTTTT. Protein sequence: CASSLVVVTGELFF. The chain joins TRBV11-2 to TRBJ2-2; D is ambiguous. CDR3 length: 14 amino acids. Looked up from germline, CDR1 is SGHAT and CDR2 is FQNNGV. Trimming shortened V by 1 base and J by 5 bases, and 8 bases separated the two germline ends.